The 18 T cell receptor beta chains presented below share a single source sample, sequenced in a study of control samples from healthy donors and cancer patients. Generated by immunoSEQ multiplex PCR, the TCRdb table keeps only in-frame clones and is missing some. The sample has 150,000 or so clones; approximately 94% are singletons. The sample consisted of blood. Source of these receptors: a man aged 35 to 55 in good health.

The chain is built from TRBV7-9 and TRBJ1-2; 8 nucleotides agree with TRBD1. V was clipped by 3 bases and J by 8 bases; unmatched bases: 14. From germline, CDR1 is SEHNR and CDR2 FQNEAQ (reference sequence). The CDR3 runs 16 residues. CDR3: CASSFIPNQGAGGYTF. DNA of the CDR3: TGTGCCAGCAGCTTCATACCTAACCAGGGGGCAGGAGGCTACACCTTC.

This clone was observed a few times. The chain couples TRBV5-6 to TRBJ1-1; weak D call: TRBD1 (5 bases). CDR3 size: 15 residues. Trimming stripped 2 bases from V and 1 base from J, with 12 bases between. Germline assignment: CDR1 SGHDT and CDR2 YYEEEE. CDR3 region: CASSFTGRTNTEAFF. DNA for the CDR3: TGTGCCAGCAGCTTCACGGGACGGACGAACACTGAAGCTTTCTTT.

V and J are TRBV24-1 and TRBJ1-1; maybe TRBD1 (6 bases). Germline CDR1 reads KGHDR; CDR2 reads SFDVKD. The length of the CDR3 is 13 residues. V lost 2 bases and J 9 bases, leaving 12 bases between the germline ends. The CDR3 reads CATSDYQGWKAFF. The DNA for the CDR3 is TGTGCCACCAGTGATTATCAGGGGTGGAAAGCTTTCTTT.

This chain links TRBV30 with TRBJ1-6; TRBD1 might be the D (5 bases). CDR1 is GTSNPN and CDR2 is SVGIG in the germline V gene (reference sequence). The V gene lost 0 bases and the J gene lost 7 bases, with 10 bases spanning the gap. The CDR3 totals 14 residues. The CDR3 region has the DNA TGTGCCTGGAGTGTACCTAGGGGAAATTCACCCCTCCACTTT. As protein: CAWSVPRGNSPLHF.

This clone appeared a single time. V is TRBV9 and J is TRBJ1-6; D may be TRBD1 (5 bases). Trimming shortened V by 0 bases and J by 11 bases, and 9 bases separated the two germline ends. This CDR3 is 13 amino acids long. Germline V lookup: CDR1 SGDLS, CDR2 YYNGEE. The CDR3 here is CASSVGRGAPLHF. CDR3 DNA: TGTGCCAGCAGCGTAGGGAGGGGAGCACCCCTCCACTTT.

The chain employs TRBV5-8 and TRBJ1-3; the D gene is possibly TRBD1 (6 bases). This CDR3 comprises 14 residues. The germline V and J ends were trimmed by 4 bases and 1 base, with 9 bases remaining between them. Germline V gene data show CDR1 as SGHTS and CDR2 as YDEGEE. CDR3 coding DNA: TGTGCCAGCAGCCCGACAGGTTCTGGAAACACCATATATTTT. This sequence encodes CASSPTGSGNTIYF.

This rearrangement joins TRBV3-1 (or the pseudogene TRBV3-2) to TRBJ1-1; D is possibly TRBD1 (5 bases). CDR3 size: 19 residues. The ends were cut back, 3 bases at V and 5 bases at J, with 28 bases in the middle. The V gene's germline CDR1 is LGHDT and CDR2 YNNKEL (reference sequence). CDR3 residues: CASSQRPSRDSFGVTEAFF. The CDR3, as DNA: TGTGCCAGCAGCCAGCGGCCTTCCCGGGACTCCTTTGGTGTGACTGAAGCTTTCTTT.

The chain has TRBV7-7 and TRBJ2-3; D assignment may be TRBD1 or TRBD2 (5 bases each). This CDR3 has 13 amino acids. V lost 1 base and J lost 7, with 9 bases in between. Germline-derived CDR1 and CDR2 are SSHAT and FNYEAQ (reference sequence). The CDR3 bases are TGTGCCAGCAGCTTAGGCAGGGAGAATACGCAGTATTTT. Its translation is CASSLGRENTQYF.

The chain combines TRBV10-3 with TRBJ1-5, with 11 bases lining up with TRBD1. Trimming at V came to 10 bases and at J to 3 bases, leaving 8 bases not matched to a gene. CDR1 ENHRY and CDR2 SYGVKD come from the germline V gene. This CDR3 contains 15 residues. CDR3: CATSPGQGDNQPQHF. The CDR3 nucleotides read TGTGCCACCAGCCCGGGACAGGGGGACAATCAGCCCCAGCATTTT.

The chain has TRBV27 and TRBJ2-2; D is uncertain. The CDR3 consists of 12 residues. V dropped 3 bases and J dropped 6 bases, with 5 bases sitting between them. The germline gives CDR1 MNHEY, CDR2 SMNVEV (reference sequence). The CDR3 DNA follows: TGTGCCAGCAGTTTCGCCGCCGGGGAGCTGTTTTTT. Protein: CASSFAAGELFF.

This clone has more than one count but fewer than ten. This rearrangement joins TRBV19 to TRBJ2-2, with 8 positions matching TRBD1. V was pared by 5 bases and J by 4 bases, with 6 bases of the junction left unmatched. This CDR3 is built from 15 residues. Germline CDR1 and CDR2: LNHDA and SQIVND (reference sequence). The CDR3 reads CASSSGQGGTGELFF. In DNA, the CDR3 is TGTGCCAGTAGTTCCGGACAGGGTGGCACCGGGGAGCTGTTTTTT.

The V call is TRBV5-1, the J call TRBJ1-1; TRBD1 agrees at 7 bases. V gave up 3 bases and J gave up 1 base; unmatched junction bases: 3. Germline V gives CDR1 SGHRS, CDR2 YFSETQ. The CDR3 consists of 14 residues. The CDR3 bases are TGCGCCAGCAGCTCGGGGACAGCGAACACTGAAGCTTTCTTT. As protein: CASSSGTANTEAFF. Looking up the rest from reference TRBV5-1 and TRBJ1-1 gives the full variable domain: KAGVTQTPRYLIKTRGQQVTLSCSPISGHRSVSWYQQTPGQGLQFLFEYFSETQRNKGNFPGRFSGRQFSNSRSEMNVSTLELGDSALYLCASSSGTANTEAFFGQGTRLTVV.

The gene calls are TRBV5-1 and TRBJ1-1, with a possible D match to TRBD1 (6 bases). Germline V gene data show CDR1 as SGHRS and CDR2 as YFSETQ. Trimming shortened V by 1 base and J by 4 bases, and 11 bases separated the two germline ends. The CDR3 covers 14 residues. The CDR3 coding sequence is TGCGCCAGCAGCTTGCAGGGGTTCGGCACTGAAGCTTTCTTT. It translates to CASSLQGFGTEAFF.

This sequence joins TRBV7-9 and TRBJ1-1; 9 bases map to TRBD1. CDR1 SEHNR and CDR2 FQNEAQ come from the germline V gene (reference sequence). The CDR3 sequence is 14 residues long. V lost 2 bases and J lost 6; bases outside the gene matches: 4. CDR3 bases: TGTGCCAGCAGCTTAACACAGGGGGCAGCTGAAGCTTTCTTT. Protein: CASSLTQGAAEAFF.

The chain has TRBV11-1 and TRBJ1-1; a weak D match, TRBD1 (5 bases). Germline V gives CDR1 SGHAT, CDR2 FQDESV (reference sequence). This CDR3 contains 16 residues. Trimming shortened V by 5 bases and J by 0 bases, and 16 bases separated the two germline ends. Here the CDR3 reads CASSQIDSYMNTEAFF. The CDR3 DNA follows: TGTGCCAGCAGCCAGATTGACAGTTACATGAACACTGAAGCTTTCTTT.

The chain combines TRBV6-2 or TRBV6-3 with TRBJ2-4, with TRBD1 matching 11 bases. Germline trimming cut 5 bases from V and 0 bases from J; bases unmatched to any gene: 6. Germline V gene data show CDR1 as MNHEY and CDR2 as SVGEGT. The CDR3 length is 17 residues. The CDR3 spells CASSDRTGGKAKNIQYF. The CDR3 nucleotides read TGTGCCAGCAGTGACAGGACAGGGGGCAAAGCCAAAAACATTCAGTACTTC.

J is TRBJ1-2 and V is TRBV9, with D tentatively TRBD1 (5 bases). The V gene lost 4 bases and the J gene lost 7 bases, with 14 bases spanning the gap. The CDR3 runs 13 residues. The germline V gene has CDR1 SGDLS and CDR2 YYNGEE. Here the CDR3 DNA reads TGTGCCAGCAGCTCCCGAAGGGGCAGTGGCTACACCTTC. It encodes CASSSRRGSGYTF.

The CDR3 here is CASRDRERQPQHF. Written as DNA, the CDR3 is TGTGCCAGCAGGGACAGGGAGAGGCAGCCCCAGCATTTT. V and J are TRBV6-5 and TRBJ1-5; 8 positions match TRBD1. V was pared by 6 bases and J by 7 bases, with 5 bases of the junction left unmatched. The CDR3 has 13 residues. Germline CDR1 is MNHEY and CDR2 is SVGAGI.